The next 20 T cell receptor beta chains were all read from a single sample in a study of Ad26.COV2.S vaccination and SARS-CoV-2 variants. Treatment given: some 20 received Ad26.COV2.S at low or high dose, single or two shots; 5 received placebo; per-sample allocation not given. Sampling was performed 63 days after the first vaccine or placebo injection. The assay was immunoSEQ multiplex PCR, and TCRdb's table has in-frame clones only and misses some. The sample shows around 400,000 clones, about 80% of them seen only once. The sample here was peripheral blood, taken in a trial of Ad26.COV2.S vaccine versus placebo. The receptor set was obtained from a person between 18 and 59 years old who received the Ad26.COV2.S COVID-19 vaccine or a placebo.

V usage is TRBV24-1 and J usage is TRBJ2-2; a weak D match, TRBD2 (6 bases). Germline V gene data show CDR1 as KGHDR and CDR2 as SFDVKD. Trimming removed 5 bases at V and 6 bases at J, with 15 bases between. The CDR3 totals 15 residues. CDR3 sequence (DNA): TGTGCCACCAGTGTTGGGACTCATGTGGCCGGGGAGCTGTTTTTT. Its protein is CATSVGTHVAGELFF.

This clone was seen a few times. This chain links TRBV16 with TRBJ1-3, with D unresolved. There are 14 residues in the CDR3. In germline, CDR1 is KGHSY, CDR2 FQNENV. Deletions cut 4 bases from V and 0 bases from J, with 7 bases between. The CDR3 DNA follows: TGTGCCAGCAGCCCGCAAGTCTCTGGAAACACCATATATTTT. This translates into CASSPQVSGNTIYF.

CDR3 coding DNA: TGCGCCAGCAGCTTGGCCAGGGGGGGCGCGGATGGCTACACCTTC. Translation: CASSLARGGADGYTF. This chain links TRBV5-1 with TRBJ1-2; 7 bases map to TRBD1. V lost 0 bases to trimming and J lost 6 bases; unmatched junction nucleotides: 8. This CDR3 region has 15 residues. Germline CDR1 and CDR2: SGHRS and YFSETQ.

The sample holds a few counts of this clone. The CDR3 sequence is CASSLAGGPGSSYEQYF. In DNA, the CDR3 is TGTGCCAGCAGCCTGGCCGGGGGGCCTGGAAGCTCCTACGAGCAGTACTTC. This chain joins TRBV7-3 and TRBJ2-7, with a weak D call TRBD2 (7 bases). Germline lookup yields CDR1 SGHTA and CDR2 FQGTGA. This CDR3 is 17 amino acids long. V was clipped by 5 bases and J by 0 bases, with 20 bases between them.

As to this clone: Other nucleotide sequences in the sample specify the same CDR3. This chain uses TRBV5-1 with TRBJ1-1; 7 bases map to TRBD1. The length of the CDR3 is 15 residues. Germline V gene sequence: CDR1 SGHRS, CDR2 YFSETQ. V shed 0 bases, J shed 0 bases, and the junction held 2 bases outside the gene matches. CDR3 bases: TGCGCCAGCAGCTTGGGGGGACAGATGAACACTGAAGCTTTCTTT. As protein: CASSLGGQMNTEAFF.

This clone was found once. This rearrangement joins TRBV6-5 to TRBJ2-7; possible D gene TRBD2, 6 bases. Germline assignment: CDR1 MNHEY and CDR2 SVGAGI. The CDR3 has 13 amino acids. The V end lost 8 bases, the J end lost 1 base, and 12 bases lay between the germline ends. In DNA, the CDR3 is TGTGCCAGCCAACGGAGGGGTTCCTACGAGCAGTACTTC. Its protein product is CASQRRGSYEQYF.

This clone showed up just once. The chain joins TRBV6-5 to TRBJ2-1; the D call may be TRBD1 or TRBD2 (5 bases each). This CDR3 comprises 15 residues. Trimming cost V 4 bases and J 4 bases, with 14 bases left between them. CDR1 is MNHEY and CDR2 is SVGAGI in the germline V gene. The CDR3 DNA reads as TGTGCCAGCAGTTGGGGGATTATTGGGTACAATGAGCAGTTCTTC. Translating gives CASSWGIIGYNEQFF.

The chain combines TRBV7-2 with TRBJ2-1; 8 bases align to TRBD2. Germline trimming cut 1 base from V and 2 bases from J; bases unmatched to any gene: 1. The germline CDR1 and CDR2 sequences are SGHTA and FQGNSA. The CDR3 totals 15 residues. For the CDR3, the DNA is TGTGCCAGCAGCTTAGAACTAGCGGCCTACAATGAGCAGTTCTTC. Its protein product is CASSLELAAYNEQFF. The variable domain in full, with the rest retrieved from reference TRBV7-2 and TRBJ2-1, is GAGVSQSPSNKVTEKGKDVELRCDPISGHTALYWYRQSLGQGLEFLIYFQGNSAPDKSGLPSDRFSAERTGGSVSTLTIQRTQQEDSAVYLCASSLELAAYNEQFFGPGTRLTVL.

Points on this clone: At one boundary the junction diverges from the germline segment, which might be a read error. This chain links TRBV2 with TRBJ2-7, with 9 bases fitting TRBD1. CDR1 is SNHLY and CDR2 is FYNNEI in the germline V gene. The CDR3 is 12 amino acids. CDR3 coding DNA: TGTGCCAGCTGTGAGACAGGGGGCGAGCAGTACTTC. Residues: CASCETGGEQYF.

This clone was picked up a small number of times. The chain joins TRBV6-1 to TRBJ1-2; possible D gene TRBD1, 5 bases. The CDR3 loop spans 14 amino acids. The V and J ends lost 1 base and 7 bases respectively, with 13 bases between them. The germline V gene has CDR1 MNHNS and CDR2 SASEGT. The DNA for the CDR3 is TGTGCCAGCAGTGAAGGTCAGGGATCCGGTGGCTACACCTTC. Protein sequence: CASSEGQGSGGYTF.

The rearrangement links TRBV10-3 to TRBJ1-3; 9 bases are a match to TRBD1. This CDR3 is 14 amino acids long. CDR1 and CDR2 (germline): ENHRY, SYGVKD. The V segment lost 6 bases and the J segment 4 bases; nucleotides outside the gene matches: 4. CDR3 sequence: CAISGTGRGNTIYF. The CDR3 nucleotides read TGTGCCATCAGCGGGACAGGGAGGGGAAACACCATATATTTT.

This clone was seen a few times. The chain employs TRBV7-9 and TRBJ2-7; D possibly corresponds to TRBD1 (6 bases). The CDR3 loop spans 12 amino acids. From germline, CDR1 is SEHNR and CDR2 FQNEAQ (reference sequence). The germline V and J ends were trimmed by 8 bases and 6 bases, with 14 bases remaining between them. The CDR3 sequence: CASGAQGSEQYF. Written as DNA, the CDR3 is TGTGCCAGCGGAGCACAGGGCTCCGAGCAGTACTTC.

V gene TRBV19 combines with J gene TRBJ1-4, with 10 bases identical to TRBD1. This CDR3 is 16 amino acids long. With V trimmed by 3 bases and J by 0 bases, 1 base remained unmatched. Germline lookup yields CDR1 LNHDA and CDR2 SQIVND (reference sequence). The CDR3 DNA sequence: TGTGCCAGTAGTATCGGACAGGGGGCAACTAATGAAAAACTGTTTTTT. Its translation: CASSIGQGATNEKLFF.

Here the CDR3 reads CASSYSTSVNYGYTF. The CDR3 nucleotides are TGTGCCAGCAGTTACTCGACCAGTGTTAACTATGGCTACACCTTC. The chain combines TRBV6-5 with TRBJ1-2; D is ambiguous. The CDR3 is 15 amino acids. The V gene's germline CDR1 is MNHEY and CDR2 SVGAGI. The V end was cut by 0 bases, the J end by 1 base, with 9 bases between.

The chain employs TRBV5-1 and TRBJ2-7; TRBD2 matches 8 bases. V dropped 1 base and J dropped 0; count of bases not matched to a gene: 9. The germline gives CDR1 SGHRS, CDR2 YFSETQ. This CDR3 has 17 residues. This CDR3 is CASSLIYAGGFSYEQYF. Here the CDR3 DNA reads TGCGCCAGCAGCTTGATTTATGCGGGGGGCTTCTCCTACGAGCAGTACTTC.

This clone was seen only a few times. Here the CDR3 reads CASSLIGGANEQFF. CDR3 nucleotide sequence: TGTGCCAGCAGCTTAATAGGGGGGGCCAATGAGCAGTTCTTC. The rearrangement joins TRBV11-3 to TRBJ2-1; possible D gene TRBD2, 7 bases. Trimming removed 2 bases from V and 6 bases from J, with 11 bases in between. Germline assignment: CDR1 SGHNT and CDR2 YENEEA. This CDR3 spans 14 amino acids. Looking up the rest from reference TRBV11-3 and TRBJ2-1 gives the full variable domain: EAGVVQSPRYKIIEKKQPVAFWCNPISGHNTLYWYLQNLGQGPELLIRYENEEAVDDSQLPKDRFSAERLKGVDSTLKIQPAELGDSAVYLCASSLIGGANEQFFGPGTRLTVL.

As regards this clone: Other nucleotide sequences from this sample produce the same CDR3. CDR3 sequence reads: CASSPRANYGYTF. The CDR3, as DNA: TGTGCCAGCAGCCCCAGAGCTAACTATGGCTACACCTTC. V is TRBV9 and J is TRBJ1-2; D is unresolved. Trimming shortened V by 4 bases and J by 0 bases, and 7 bases separated the two germline ends. This CDR3 region has 13 residues. The germline CDR1 and CDR2 sequences are SGDLS and YYNGEE.

As for this clone: A junction end diverges from the germline sequence, so it may reflect a read error. The chain recombines TRBV7-3 with TRBJ2-5; D unclear. The CDR3 has 13 residues. CDR1 and CDR2 (germline): SGHTA, FQGTGA. CDR3 in amino acids: CASSLTTVETQYF. As DNA, the CDR3 is TGTGCCAGCAGCCTAACCACGGTGGAGACCCAGTACTTC.

The chain combines TRBV19 with TRBJ2-1, with D perhaps matching TRBD2 (5 bases). CDR1 and CDR2 (germline): LNHDA, SQIVND (reference sequence). The CDR3 length is 15 residues. Between the trimmed V and J ends, which lost 4 bases and 0 bases, there was a span of 10 bases. Here the CDR3 DNA reads TGTGCCAGTAGTAGGGAGTTTCCCTCCTACAATGAGCAGTTCTTC. It encodes CASSREFPSYNEQFF.

This sequence joins TRBV7-2 and TRBJ1-2, with 7 bases that match TRBD1. The V gene's germline CDR1 is SGHTA and CDR2 FQGNSA. The CDR3 is made up of 14 amino acids. V lost 3 bases, J lost 2 bases, and 3 bases stayed unmatched. The DNA for the CDR3 is TGTGCCAGCAGCTTCGGACAGGCGAACTATGGCTACACCTTC. Its translation: CASSFGQANYGYTF.